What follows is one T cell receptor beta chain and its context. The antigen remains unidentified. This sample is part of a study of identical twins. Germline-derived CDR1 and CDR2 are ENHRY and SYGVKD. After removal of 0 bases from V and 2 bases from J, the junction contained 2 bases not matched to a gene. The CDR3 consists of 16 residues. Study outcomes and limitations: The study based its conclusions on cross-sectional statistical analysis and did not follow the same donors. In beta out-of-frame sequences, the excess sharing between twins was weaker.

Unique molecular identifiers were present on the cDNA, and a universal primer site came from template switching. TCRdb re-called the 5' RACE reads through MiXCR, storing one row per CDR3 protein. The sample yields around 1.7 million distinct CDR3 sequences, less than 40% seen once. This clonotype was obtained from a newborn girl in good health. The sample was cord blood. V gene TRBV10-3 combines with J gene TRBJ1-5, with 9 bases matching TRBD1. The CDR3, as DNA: TGTGCCATCAGTGAGTCGTGGACAGGGGGCAATCAGCCCCAGCATTTT. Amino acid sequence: CAISESWTGGNQPQHF.